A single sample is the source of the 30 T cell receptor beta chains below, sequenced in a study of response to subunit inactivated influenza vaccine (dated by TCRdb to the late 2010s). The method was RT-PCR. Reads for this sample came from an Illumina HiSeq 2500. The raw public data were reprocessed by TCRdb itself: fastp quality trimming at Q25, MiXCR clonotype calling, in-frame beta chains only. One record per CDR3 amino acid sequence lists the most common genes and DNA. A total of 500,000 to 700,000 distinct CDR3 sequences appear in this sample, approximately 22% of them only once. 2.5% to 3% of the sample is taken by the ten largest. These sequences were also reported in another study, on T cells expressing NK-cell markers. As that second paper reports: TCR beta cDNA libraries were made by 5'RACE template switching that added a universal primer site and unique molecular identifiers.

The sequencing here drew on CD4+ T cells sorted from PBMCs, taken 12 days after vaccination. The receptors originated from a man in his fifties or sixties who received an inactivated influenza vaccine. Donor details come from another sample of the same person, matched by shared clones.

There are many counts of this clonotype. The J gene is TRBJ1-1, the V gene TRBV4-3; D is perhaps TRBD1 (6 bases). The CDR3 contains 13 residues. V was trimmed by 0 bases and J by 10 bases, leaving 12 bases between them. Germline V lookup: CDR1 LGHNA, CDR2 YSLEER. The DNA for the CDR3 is TGCGCCAGCAGCCAAGACAGGGGCGCGGGAGCTTTCTTT. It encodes CASSQDRGAGAFF.

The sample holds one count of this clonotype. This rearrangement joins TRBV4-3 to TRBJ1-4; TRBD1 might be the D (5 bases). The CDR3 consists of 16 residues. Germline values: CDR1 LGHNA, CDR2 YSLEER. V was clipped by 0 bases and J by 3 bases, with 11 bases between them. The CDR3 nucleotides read TGCGCCAGCAGCCAAGATATGGGGGGGTCTAATGAAAAACTGTTTTTT. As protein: CASSQDMGGSNEKLFF.

This CDR3 is CAIVQNLNSPLHF. For the CDR3, the DNA is TGTGCCATCGTACAGAATTTAAATTCACCCCTCCACTTT. The V call is TRBV10-3, the J call TRBJ1-6, with D unclear. The CDR3 loop spans 13 amino acids. Trimming removed 8 bases at V and 7 bases at J, with 12 bases between. Germline CDR1 and CDR2: ENHRY and SYGVKD.

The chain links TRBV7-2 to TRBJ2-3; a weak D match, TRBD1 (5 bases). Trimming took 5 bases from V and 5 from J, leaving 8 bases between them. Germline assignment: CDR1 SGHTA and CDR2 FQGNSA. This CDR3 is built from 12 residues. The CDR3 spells CASSKGVDTQYF. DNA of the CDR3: TGTGCCAGCAGCAAAGGGGTAGATACGCAGTATTTT.

CDR3: CSARSENRDHGYTF. DNA for the CDR3: TGCAGTGCTAGATCGGAAAACAGGGATCATGGCTACACCTTC. The chain has TRBV20-1 and TRBJ1-2; TRBD1 might be the D (6 bases). The CDR3 has 14 amino acids. Trimming removed 2 bases from V and 6 bases from J, with 16 bases in between. Per the germline V gene, CDR1 is DFQATT and CDR2 is SNEGSKA (reference sequence).

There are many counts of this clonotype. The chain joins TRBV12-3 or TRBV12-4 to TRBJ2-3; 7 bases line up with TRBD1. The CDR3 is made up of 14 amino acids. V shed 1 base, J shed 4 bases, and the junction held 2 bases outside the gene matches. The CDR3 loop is CASSLVGGADTQYF. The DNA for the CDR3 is TGTGCCAGCAGTTTAGTAGGGGGCGCAGATACGCAGTATTTT.

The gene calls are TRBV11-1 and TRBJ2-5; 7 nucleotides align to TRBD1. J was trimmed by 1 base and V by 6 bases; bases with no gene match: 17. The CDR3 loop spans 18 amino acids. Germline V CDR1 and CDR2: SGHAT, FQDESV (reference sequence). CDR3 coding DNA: TGTGCCAGCAGTCTCGGACAGGACCACCTCACCTCCCAAGAGACCCAGTACTTC. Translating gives CASSLGQDHLTSQETQYF.

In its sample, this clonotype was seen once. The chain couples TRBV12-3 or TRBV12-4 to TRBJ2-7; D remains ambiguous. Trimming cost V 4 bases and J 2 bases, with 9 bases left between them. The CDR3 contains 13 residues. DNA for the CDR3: TGTGCCAGCAGTTCCCGGTCACCCTACGAGCAGTACTTC. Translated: CASSSRSPYEQYF.

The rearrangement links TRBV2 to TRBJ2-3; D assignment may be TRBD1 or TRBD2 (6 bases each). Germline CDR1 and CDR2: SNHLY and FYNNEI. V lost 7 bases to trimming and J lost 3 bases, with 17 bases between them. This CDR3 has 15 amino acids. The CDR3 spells CASMWGATPTDTQYF. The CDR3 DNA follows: TGTGCCAGCATGTGGGGGGCAACCCCTACAGATACGCAGTATTTT.

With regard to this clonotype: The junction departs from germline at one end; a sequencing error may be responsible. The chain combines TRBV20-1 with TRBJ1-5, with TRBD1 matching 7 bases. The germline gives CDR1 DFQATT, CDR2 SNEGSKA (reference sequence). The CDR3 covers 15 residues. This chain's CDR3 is CSASAGGYSNQPQHF. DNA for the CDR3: TGCAGTGCTAGCGCAGGGGGATATAGCAATCAGCCACAGCATTTT.

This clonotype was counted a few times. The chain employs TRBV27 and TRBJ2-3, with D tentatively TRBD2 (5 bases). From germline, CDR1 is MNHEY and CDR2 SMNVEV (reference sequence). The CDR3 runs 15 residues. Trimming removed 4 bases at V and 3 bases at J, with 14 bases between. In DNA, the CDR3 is TGTGCCAGCAGTTCCTCGGGGTTGGGGACAGATACGCAGTATTTT. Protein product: CASSSSGLGTDTQYF.

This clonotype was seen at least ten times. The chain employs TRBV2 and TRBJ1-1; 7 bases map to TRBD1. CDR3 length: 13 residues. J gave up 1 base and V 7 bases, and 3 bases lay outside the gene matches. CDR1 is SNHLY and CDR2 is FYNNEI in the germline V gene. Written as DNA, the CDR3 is TGTGCCAGCAAACAGGGGAGGAACACTGAAGCTTTCTTT. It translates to CASKQGRNTEAFF.

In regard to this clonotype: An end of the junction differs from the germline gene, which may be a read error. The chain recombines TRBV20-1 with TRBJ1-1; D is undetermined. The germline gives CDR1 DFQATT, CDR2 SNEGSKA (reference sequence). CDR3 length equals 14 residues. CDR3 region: CSARDLDLGTEALF. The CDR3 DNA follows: TGCAGTGCTAGAGATCTGGACTTGGGCACTGAAGCTCTCTTT.

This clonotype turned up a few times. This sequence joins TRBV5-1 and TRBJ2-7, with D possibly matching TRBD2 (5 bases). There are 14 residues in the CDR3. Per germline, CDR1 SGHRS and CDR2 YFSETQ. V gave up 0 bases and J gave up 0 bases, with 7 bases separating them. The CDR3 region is CASSLERSSYEQYF. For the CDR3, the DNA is TGCGCCAGCAGCTTGGAGCGGAGCTCCTACGAGCAGTACTTC.

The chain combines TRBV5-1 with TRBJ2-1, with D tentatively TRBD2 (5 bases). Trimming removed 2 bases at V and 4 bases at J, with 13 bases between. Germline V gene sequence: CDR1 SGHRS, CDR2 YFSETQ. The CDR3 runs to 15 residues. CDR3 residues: CASSLGSNGYNEQFF. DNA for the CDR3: TGCGCCAGCAGCTTAGGGAGCAACGGGTACAATGAGCAGTTCTTC.

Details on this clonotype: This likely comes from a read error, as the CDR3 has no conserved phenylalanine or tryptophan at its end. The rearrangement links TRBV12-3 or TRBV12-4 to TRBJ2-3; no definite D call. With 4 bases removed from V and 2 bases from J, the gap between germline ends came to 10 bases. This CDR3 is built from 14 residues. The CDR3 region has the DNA TGTGCCAGCAGTTGGGCAGATACCACAGATACGCAGTATCTT. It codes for CASSWADTTDTQYL.

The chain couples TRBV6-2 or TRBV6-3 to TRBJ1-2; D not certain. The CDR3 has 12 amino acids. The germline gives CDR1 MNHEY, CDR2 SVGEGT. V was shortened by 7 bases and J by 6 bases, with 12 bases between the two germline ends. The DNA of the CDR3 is TGTGCCAGCACGTCCAGACGGGATGGCTACACCTTC. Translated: CASTSRRDGYTF.

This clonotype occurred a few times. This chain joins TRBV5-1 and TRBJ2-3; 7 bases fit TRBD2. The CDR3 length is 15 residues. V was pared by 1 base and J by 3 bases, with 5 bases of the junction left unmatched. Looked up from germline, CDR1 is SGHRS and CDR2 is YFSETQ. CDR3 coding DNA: TGCGCCAGCAGCTTGTTCGGGACTAAGACAGATACGCAGTATTTT. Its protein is CASSLFGTKTDTQYF.

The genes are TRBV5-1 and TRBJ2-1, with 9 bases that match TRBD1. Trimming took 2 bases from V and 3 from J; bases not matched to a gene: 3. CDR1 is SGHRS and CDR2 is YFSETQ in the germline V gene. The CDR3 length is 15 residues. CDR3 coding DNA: TGCGCCAGCAGCTTTACAGGGGGCCGCTACAATGAGCAGTTCTTC. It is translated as CASSFTGGRYNEQFF.

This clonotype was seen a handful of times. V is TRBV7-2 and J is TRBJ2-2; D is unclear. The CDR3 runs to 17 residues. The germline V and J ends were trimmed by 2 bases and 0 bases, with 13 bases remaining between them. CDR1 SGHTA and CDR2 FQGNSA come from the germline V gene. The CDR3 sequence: CASSLSPRLSNTGELFF. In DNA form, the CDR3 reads TGTGCCAGCAGCTTATCCCCGCGGTTATCGAACACCGGGGAGCTGTTTTTT.

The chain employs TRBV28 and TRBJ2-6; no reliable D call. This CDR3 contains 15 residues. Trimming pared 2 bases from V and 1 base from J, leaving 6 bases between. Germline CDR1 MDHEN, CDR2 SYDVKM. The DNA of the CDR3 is TGTGCCAGCAGTTTAGGGTATTCTGGGGCCAACGTCCTGACTTTC. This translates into CASSLGYSGANVLTF.

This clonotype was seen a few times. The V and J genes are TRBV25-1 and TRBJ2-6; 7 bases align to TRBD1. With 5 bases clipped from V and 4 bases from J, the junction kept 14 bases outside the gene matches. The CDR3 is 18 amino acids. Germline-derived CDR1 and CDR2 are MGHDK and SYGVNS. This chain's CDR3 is CASSPQGGEASGANVLTF. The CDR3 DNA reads TGTGCCAGCAGTCCCCAAGGGGGCGAAGCCTCGGGGGCCAACGTCCTGACTTTC.

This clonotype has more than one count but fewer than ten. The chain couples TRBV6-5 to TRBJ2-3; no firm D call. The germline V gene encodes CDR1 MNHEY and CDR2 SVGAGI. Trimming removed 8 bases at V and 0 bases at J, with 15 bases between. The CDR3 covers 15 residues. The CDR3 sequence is CASVENLRSTDTQYF. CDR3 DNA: TGTGCCAGCGTTGAGAACCTCAGGAGCACAGATACGCAGTATTTT.

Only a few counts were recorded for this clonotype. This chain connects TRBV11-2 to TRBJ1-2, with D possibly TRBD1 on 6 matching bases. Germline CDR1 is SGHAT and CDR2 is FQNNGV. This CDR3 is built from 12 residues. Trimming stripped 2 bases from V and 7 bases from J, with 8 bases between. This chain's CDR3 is CASSLNRVGYTF. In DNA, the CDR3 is TGTGCCAGCAGCTTAAACAGGGTTGGCTACACCTTC.

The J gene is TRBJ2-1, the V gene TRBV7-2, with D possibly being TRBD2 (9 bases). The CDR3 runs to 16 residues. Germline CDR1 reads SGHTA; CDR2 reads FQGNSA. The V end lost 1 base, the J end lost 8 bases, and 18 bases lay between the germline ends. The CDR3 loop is CASSLGLAGQVHEQFF. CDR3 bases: TGTGCCAGCAGCTTAGGGCTAGCGGGACAGGTACATGAGCAGTTCTTC.

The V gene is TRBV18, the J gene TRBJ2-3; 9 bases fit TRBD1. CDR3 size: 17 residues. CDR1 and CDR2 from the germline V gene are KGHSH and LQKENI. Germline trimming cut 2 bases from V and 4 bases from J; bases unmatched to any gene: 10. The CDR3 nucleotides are TGTGCCAGCTCACCAAAAGGCACAGGGGGCTTTGCAGATACGCAGTATTTT. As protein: CASSPKGTGGFADTQYF.

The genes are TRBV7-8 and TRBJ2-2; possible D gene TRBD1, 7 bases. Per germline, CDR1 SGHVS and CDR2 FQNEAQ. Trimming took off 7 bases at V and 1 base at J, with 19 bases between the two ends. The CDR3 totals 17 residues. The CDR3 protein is CASNPRGRGVNTGELFF. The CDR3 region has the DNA TGTGCCAGCAACCCTAGGGGGCGGGGAGTGAACACCGGGGAGCTGTTTTTT.

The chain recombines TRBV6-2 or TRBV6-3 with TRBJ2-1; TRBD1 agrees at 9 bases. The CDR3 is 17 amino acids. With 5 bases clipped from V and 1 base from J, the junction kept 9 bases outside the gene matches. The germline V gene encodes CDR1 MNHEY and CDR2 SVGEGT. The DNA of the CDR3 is TGTGCCAGCAGTAGAGGAACGGGACAGGGTTCCTACAATGAGCAGTTCTTC. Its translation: CASSRGTGQGSYNEQFF.

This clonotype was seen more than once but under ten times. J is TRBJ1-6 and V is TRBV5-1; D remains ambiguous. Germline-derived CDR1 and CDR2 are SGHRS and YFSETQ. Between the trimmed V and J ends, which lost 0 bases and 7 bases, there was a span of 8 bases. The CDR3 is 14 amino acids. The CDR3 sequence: CASSLEWANSPLHF. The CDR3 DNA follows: TGCGCCAGCAGCTTGGAGTGGGCCAATTCACCCCTCCACTTT.

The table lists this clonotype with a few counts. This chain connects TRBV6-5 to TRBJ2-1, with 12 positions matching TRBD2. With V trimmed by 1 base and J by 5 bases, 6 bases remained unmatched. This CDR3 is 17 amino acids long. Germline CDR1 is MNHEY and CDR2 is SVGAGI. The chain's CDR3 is CASSYWGLAGGDNEQFF. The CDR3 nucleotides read TGTGCCAGCAGTTACTGGGGACTAGCGGGTGGGGACAATGAGCAGTTCTTC.